This TCR beta chain was recorded in a study of OX40 agonist ivuxolimab in advanced cancers. Overall study context: Patients were 82.7% male with ages roughly 20 to 85, mean 60. Of the participants, about 40% had some prior anti-PD-1, anti-PD-L1 or anti-CTLA-4 therapy, which was allowed. Study-wide findings and caveats: With doses of 0.1-3.0 mg/kg, partial responders showed among the lowest clonal expansion. More expanded clones were found, on average, in CD8+ than in CD4+ T cells.

Trimming took off 6 bases at V and 4 bases at J, with 8 bases between the two ends. Per the germline V gene, CDR1 is KGHSH and CDR2 is LQKENI. The CDR3 is 12 residues long. The table came from immunoSEQ multiplex PCR; TCRdb's copy has only in-frame clones and leaves some out. The sample has fewer than 90,000 clones, approximately 85% seen once. Note on this clone: The target antigen is unknown.

The material sequenced was CD4+ or CD8+ T cells sorted from blood, taken in a trial of the OX40 agonist ivuxolimab. The rearrangement joins TRBV18 to TRBJ2-3, with D perhaps matching TRBD1 (6 bases). The TCR originated in an adult with an advanced solid tumor such as melanoma, head and neck, liver or kidney cancer. The DNA of the CDR3 is TGTGCCAGCTCGTCAGGGGCAGATACGCAGTATTTT. Protein product: CASSSGADTQYF.